This T cell receptor beta chain comes out of a study of a mutant IDH1 vaccine in newly diagnosed glioma. Study context: Treated individuals were about 62% male and approximately 38% female, averaging roughly 44 years of age.

General study points: Pseudoprogression looked unconnected to shifts in top peripheral T cell clonotypes.

As for this clone: Its antigen remains unidentified.

Measured with immunoSEQ multiplex PCR; TCRdb has only the in-frame clones, and not every one. This sample has tens of thousands of clones, with roughly 80% found just once. The CDR3 contains 14 residues. Germline V gene data show CDR1 as SNHLY and CDR2 as FYNNEI. Trimming cost V 6 bases and J 9 bases; bases outside gene matches: 8. Described time point: baseline, week 1 (first vaccination visit). Sample treatment: pre-vaccination baseline after standard-of-care therapy. Patients carried new grade 3 or 4 IDH1-mutant astrocytomas lacking nuclear ATRX. The specimen comprised PBMCs, sampled from a glioma patient treated with radiotherapy, temozolomide or both. The source is a woman in her thirties or forties with glioma. The chain employs TRBV2 and TRBJ1-6; 7 nucleotides line up with TRBD1. The CDR3 bases are TGTGCCAGCAGATCAACAGGGGTGGCTTCACCCCTCCACTTT. This sequence encodes CASRSTGVASPLHF.